The 17 T cell receptor beta chains below were found in one sample sequenced in a study of human T cells and chemical hapten exposure. MiXCR, run by TCRdb on the RACE reads, gives a single entry per CDR3 protein. This table has roughly 150,000 distinct CDR3 sequences, 12% appearing once. The time point: patch test 2, 6 weeks after DPC sensitization. Documented treatment: therapeutic diphenylcyclopropenone sensitization with weekly scalp DPC. Source: whole blood, taken in connection with sensitization to the hapten diphenylcyclopropenone (DPC). The origin of the receptors is a woman aged 45-65 years with alopecia areata. Some clones in this sample may be carry-over from other donors' samples.

This clonotype has just a few counts. The chain recombines TRBV30 with TRBJ2-6, with no clear D. Trimming took off 6 bases at V and 2 bases at J, with 5 bases between the two ends. The CDR3 contains 12 residues. Germline V CDR1 and CDR2: GTSNPN, SVGIG (reference sequence). The CDR3 bases are TGTGCCTGTGGGCCTGGGGCCAACGTCCTGACTTTC. Amino acids: CACGPGANVLTF.

The sample holds a few counts of this clonotype. The chain has TRBV19 and TRBJ1-2; a possible D gene is TRBD1 (6 bases). V gave up 0 bases and J gave up 3 bases, with 8 bases separating them. The CDR3 loop spans 14 amino acids. Germline V CDR1 and CDR2: LNHDA, SQIVND (reference sequence). As DNA, the CDR3 is TGTGCCAGTAGTATAGACAGGGGCGACTATGGCTACACCTTC. Translating gives CASSIDRGDYGYTF. Full variable domain (remainder filled in from reference TRBV19 and TRBJ1-2): DGGITQSPKYLFRKEGQNVTLSCEQNLNHDAMYWYRQDPGQGLRLIYYSQIVNDFQKGDIAEGYSVSREKKESFPLTVTSAQKNPTAFYLCASSIDRGDYGYTFGSGTRLTVV.

This chain links TRBV7-2 with TRBJ2-2; 8 bases agree with TRBD2. The germline V gene has CDR1 SGHTA and CDR2 FQGNSA. Unmatched junction bases numbered 4, after V lost 5 bases and J lost 8 bases. The length of the CDR3 is 13 residues. The CDR3 reads CASSPRLAGELFF. CDR3 DNA: TGTGCCAGCAGCCCCCGACTAGCGGGGGAGCTGTTTTTT.

This clonotype was counted between two and nine times. The CDR3 protein is CASSPGTRRYF. DNA of the CDR3: TGTGCCAGCAGCCCCGGTACTAGAAGGTACTTC. The chain carries TRBV7-9 and TRBJ2-7, with TRBD2 as a possible D gene (5 bases). Germline V gene lookup returns CDR1 SEHNR and CDR2 FQNEAQ (reference sequence). With 5 bases removed from V and 12 bases from J, the gap between germline ends came to 14 bases. This CDR3 is 11 amino acids long. The whole variable domain, remainder taken from reference TRBV7-9 and TRBJ2-7, is DTGVSQNPRHKITKRGQNVTFRCDPISEHNRLYWYRQTLGQGPEFLTYFQNEAQLEKSRLLSDRFSAERPKGSFSTLEIQRTEQGDSAMYLCASSPGTRRYFGPGTRLTVT.

This clonotype has only a few counts. This chain connects TRBV5-1 to TRBJ2-3, with TRBD2 matching over 7 bases. CDR3 length equals 16 residues. The trim removed 0 bases at V and 0 bases at J, leaving 4 bases unmatched. Germline loops: CDR1 SGHRS, CDR2 YFSETQ. CDR3 sequence reads: CASSLETSQSTDTQYF. DNA for the CDR3: TGCGCCAGCAGCTTGGAGACTAGCCAGAGCACAGATACGCAGTATTTT.

The V and J genes are TRBV6-6 and TRBJ2-7; the match to TRBD2 covers 12 bases. V lost 5 bases and J lost 5; bases outside the gene matches: 10. CDR1 and CDR2 (germline): MNHNY, SVGAGI (reference sequence). The CDR3 spans 16 residues. The CDR3, as DNA: TGTGCCAGCAGTATTCCCGTGACTAGCGGGAGAAACGAGCAGTACTTC. It encodes CASSIPVTSGRNEQYF.

This clonotype was counted only a few times. The rearrangement uses TRBV20-1 and TRBJ2-4; D remains unclear. V lost 4 bases, J lost 5 bases, and 18 bases lay in between. The CDR3 loop spans 15 amino acids. From germline, CDR1 is DFQATT and CDR2 SNEGSKA (reference sequence). The CDR3 DNA follows: TGCAGTGCTACTCGAGTTTGGGCTGGGGAAAACATTCAGTACTTC. Translating gives CSATRVWAGENIQYF.

This clonotype has only a few counts. V and J are TRBV6-5 and TRBJ2-7; 7 bases align to TRBD1. Losses at the gene ends were 2 bases for V and 4 bases for J; bases not matched to a gene: 5. The CDR3 is 14 residues long. Germline assignment: CDR1 MNHEY and CDR2 SVGAGI. The CDR3 DNA sequence: TGTGCCAGCAGTTACCTCCGGGACAGTTACGAGCAGTACTTC. Amino acid sequence: CASSYLRDSYEQYF.

The genes are TRBV7-9 and TRBJ2-3, with 15 bases aligning to TRBD2. Germline V gene data show CDR1 as SEHNR and CDR2 as FQNEAQ (reference sequence). V gave up 5 bases and J gave up 1 base; unmatched junction bases: 13. The CDR3 consists of 20 residues. The CDR3 region is CASSVPRTSGRALGTDTQYF. CDR3 bases: TGTGCCAGCAGCGTCCCCCGGACTAGCGGGAGGGCCCTCGGCACAGATACGCAGTATTTT.

This clonotype was counted a few times. The chain carries TRBV29-1 and TRBJ2-5; D not certain. The CDR3 is 12 amino acids. Germline loops: CDR1 SQVTM, CDR2 ANQGSEA. V was trimmed by 6 bases and J by 14 bases, leaving 22 bases between them. The CDR3 DNA reads TGCAGCGTCAAAAAACCGGGCCAAACTATATACTTC. It is translated as CSVKKPGQTIYF.

This clonotype was seen only a few times. The chain recombines TRBV14 with TRBJ2-7, with TRBD1 identical over 7 bases. The ends lost 1 base at V and 0 bases at J; junction bases unmatched: 9. The CDR3 extends over 17 amino acids. Germline V CDR1 and CDR2: SGHDN, FVKESK. The DNA of the CDR3 is TGTGCCAGCAGCCAAGGAGGCGGTAGGGGGCCCTCCTACGAGCAGTACTTC. This translates into CASSQGGGRGPSYEQYF.

This clonotype was observed a handful of times. The chain combines TRBV11-2 with TRBJ2-1; no reliable D call. The CDR3 covers 18 residues. Germline CDR1 and CDR2: SGHAT and FQNNGV. The V gene lost 0 bases and the J gene lost 3 bases, with 18 bases spanning the gap. CDR3 sequence reads: CASSLDNLLTSYYNEQFF. For the CDR3, the DNA is TGTGCCAGCAGCTTAGATAACTTACTAACGTCTTACTACAATGAGCAGTTCTTC.

This clonotype has more than one count but fewer than ten. This sequence joins TRBV10-3 and TRBJ1-5, with a tentative D call TRBD1 (6 bases). Trimming took 1 base from V and 6 from J, leaving 13 bases between them. Germline V gene lookup returns CDR1 ENHRY and CDR2 SYGVKD. This CDR3 is 15 amino acids long. The CDR3 sequence: CAISEFQGQAQPQHF. The CDR3 DNA reads TGTGCCATCAGTGAGTTTCAGGGGCAGGCTCAGCCCCAGCATTTT.

This chain connects TRBV27 to TRBJ2-2; 9 bases are shared with TRBD2. Losses at the gene ends were 8 bases for V and 7 bases for J; bases not matched to a gene: 11. Germline CDR1 reads MNHEY; CDR2 reads SMNVEV (reference sequence). The CDR3 covers 15 residues. This chain's CDR3 is CASLGAGGLGGELFF. The CDR3 DNA sequence: TGTGCCAGCTTGGGAGCGGGAGGATTGGGCGGGGAGCTGTTTTTT.

This chain connects TRBV5-1 to TRBJ2-1, with D possibly being TRBD1 (6 bases). The CDR3 covers 14 residues. Germline lookup yields CDR1 SGHRS and CDR2 YFSETQ. V shed 4 bases and J shed 7 bases, with 15 bases lying between them. The CDR3 here is CASSPPQGLNEQFF. The DNA of the CDR3 is TGCGCCAGCAGCCCCCCTCAGGGGTTAAATGAGCAGTTCTTC.

This clonotype was detected a few times. The chain employs TRBV11-3 and TRBJ2-1; TRBD2 matches at 7 bases. CDR3 length equals 18 residues. Germline V gene lookup returns CDR1 SGHNT and CDR2 YENEEA. With 5 bases clipped from V and 5 bases from J, the junction kept 18 bases outside the gene matches. This CDR3 reads CASSPKMRDYPVNNEQFF. DNA for the CDR3: TGTGCCAGCAGCCCCAAGATGCGGGACTACCCCGTGAACAATGAGCAGTTCTTC.

This clonotype has just a few counts. The rearrangement uses TRBV6-2 or TRBV6-3 and TRBJ2-2, with D perhaps TRBD1 or TRBD2 (5 bases each). CDR3 length equals 13 residues. V was shortened by 2 bases and J by 6 bases, with 7 bases between the two germline ends. From germline, CDR1 is MNHEY and CDR2 SVGEGT. The CDR3 DNA is TGTGCCAGCAGTTACGGGGGTCCCGGGGAGCTGTTTTTT. It is translated as CASSYGGPGELFF.